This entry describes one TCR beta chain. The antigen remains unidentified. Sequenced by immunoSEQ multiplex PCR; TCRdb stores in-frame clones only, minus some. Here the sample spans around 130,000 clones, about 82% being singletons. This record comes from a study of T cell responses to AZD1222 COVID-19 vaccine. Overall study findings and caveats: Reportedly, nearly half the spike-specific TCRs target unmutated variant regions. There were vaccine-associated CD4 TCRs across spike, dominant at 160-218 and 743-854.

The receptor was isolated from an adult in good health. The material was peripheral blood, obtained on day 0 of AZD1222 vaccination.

The CDR3 nucleotides read TGTGCCAGCAGCTTGGCCATAGCGGGGGACTACACAGATACGCAGTATTTT. The encoded protein is CASSLAIAGDYTDTQYF. The chain joins TRBV5-4 to TRBJ2-3; TRBD2 agrees at 9 bases. V lost 0 bases to trimming and J lost 2 bases; unmatched junction nucleotides: 7. CDR1 is SGHNT and CDR2 is YYREEE in the germline V gene (reference sequence). This CDR3 has 17 residues.